This T cell receptor beta chain was recorded in a study of immune heterogeneity within non-small cell lung tumors. Template came from bulk tumor genomic DNA, at roughly 610 ng per sample. During surgery, each primary tumor gave multiple biopsies spaced as far apart as possible. Untreated, newly diagnosed non-small cell lung cancer patients underwent curative surgery. Newly diagnosed non-small cell lung cancer patients undergoing curative-intent surgery served as donors. Study-level findings and limits: Multiple tumor sites within a patient showed recurrence of identical dominant CDR3 beta clonotypes; site-unique high-frequency clones were present as well. The repertoire of each individual patient held high-frequency T-cell receptor beta clonotypes that were largely distinct from those of other patients.

Trimming cost V 4 bases and J 4 bases; bases outside gene matches: 29. Germline V CDR1 and CDR2: SGHRS, YFSETQ. The CDR3 runs 22 residues. This clonotype has more than one count but fewer than ten. Its antigen is unknown. TCR beta CDR3 amplification used multiplex PCR with 32 V and 13 J primers. One entry per CDR3 protein results from TCRdb running MiXCR on the multiplex PCR reads. The sample has about 22,000 distinct CDR3 sequences, 25% to 30% seen once. The sample comprised lung tumor tissue. The receptor was isolated from a man between 40 and 49 years old with non-small cell lung cancer. V usage is TRBV5-1 and J usage is TRBJ2-7; TRBD2 matches at 10 bases. In DNA, the CDR3 is TGCGCCAGCAGCACGCAACCCCCTGTTGGTAGCGGGAGGCAGCTATTTGGGTACGAGCAGTACTTC. Encoded protein: CASSTQPPVGSGRQLFGYEQYF. Using reference TRBV5-1 and TRBJ2-7 for the parts outside the CDR3, the full variable domain is KAGVTQTPRYLIKTRGQQVTLSCSPISGHRSVSWYQQTPGQGLQFLFEYFSETQRNKGNFPGRFSGRQFSNSRSEMNVSTLELGDSALYLCASSTQPPVGSGRQLFGYEQYFGPGTRLTVT.